The 2 T cell receptor beta chains below all came from one sample that was sequenced in a study of cytomegalovirus exposure and HLA in healthy donors (dated by TCRdb to the late 2010s). Libraries were made using the immunoSEQ multiplex PCR assay. TCRdb holds this immuneACCESS table with in-frame rearrangements only. Some clones are missing; in checked studies, unresolved V genes explain under half, and the rest has no known cause. Present in this sample are approximately 220,000 clones, over 80% of which were seen just once. The biggest ten clones account for 1.1% of the sample. The sequenced sample was PBMCs. The receptors here all came from a woman under 30 in good health and CMV-seronegative.

The V and J genes are TRBV11-2 and TRBJ2-4, with TRBD1 identical over 7 bases. J gave up 0 bases and V 5 bases, and 7 bases lay outside the gene matches. Germline V gene data show CDR1 as SGHAT and CDR2 as FQNNGV. This CDR3 is 16 amino acids long. CDR3 bases: TGTGCCAGCAGCCCCGTAGGGGGCAGAGCCAAAAACATTCAGTACTTC. Encoded protein: CASSPVGGRAKNIQYF.

CDR3 coding DNA: TGTGCCAGCAGCTACCGACAGGGGGGGACCCAGTACTTC. Amino acid sequence: CASSYRQGGTQYF. The chain links TRBV2 to TRBJ2-5; 9 bases line up with TRBD1. After removal of 6 bases from V and 7 bases from J, the junction contained 6 bases not matched to a gene. CDR1 SNHLY and CDR2 FYNNEI come from the germline V gene. CDR3 size: 13 residues.